Below, 9 T cell receptor beta chains from the same sample are listed, as sequenced in a study of blood T cells in healthy people across ages. The authors ran a second PCR of about 7 to 11 cycles using a sample-barcoded 5' primer and a J-beta primer mix. TCRdb fed the 5' RACE reads into MiXCR, producing one record per CDR3 protein. The sample shows about 650,000 distinct CDR3 sequences, approximately 31% of them seen only once. Sequencing was done on a sample of blood. These receptors were obtained from a woman over 75 in good health.

This rearrangement joins TRBV18 to TRBJ1-3; a weak D match, TRBD1 (6 bases). Trimming pared 1 base from V and 3 bases from J, leaving 13 bases between. This CDR3 has 16 residues. Germline CDR1 is KGHSH and CDR2 is LQKENI. CDR3 nucleotide sequence: TGTGCCAGCTCACCACGGACAGATGGAAGTGGAAACACCATATATTTT. This sequence encodes CASSPRTDGSGNTIYF.

This clonotype occurred many times. The CDR3 DNA is TGCAGTGCTTCTCTGAGTAGCGGGTCTTGGCAAGAGACCCAGTACTTC. It encodes CSASLSSGSWQETQYF. The chain couples TRBV20-1 to TRBJ2-5; 7 nucleotides match TRBD2. CDR3 length equals 16 residues. The ends lost 5 bases at V and 2 bases at J; junction bases unmatched: 14. Germline V gene sequence: CDR1 DFQATT, CDR2 SNEGSKA (reference sequence).

This clonotype came up a few times. The chain has TRBV28 and TRBJ2-2, with TRBD2 matching over 9 bases. Germline V gene sequence: CDR1 MDHEN, CDR2 SYDVKM. The V gene end was trimmed by 3 bases and the J gene end by 3 bases; junction bases not matched to a gene: 2. The CDR3 contains 15 residues. The DNA of the CDR3 is TGTGCCAGCAGTTTGCTAGCGGGGTACACCGGGGAGCTGTTTTTT. Translated: CASSLLAGYTGELFF.

Ten or more counts support this clonotype. This chain links TRBV20-1 with TRBJ2-5, with D perhaps TRBD2 (7 bases). The germline V gene has CDR1 DFQATT and CDR2 SNEGSKA (reference sequence). V shed 3 bases and J shed 2 bases, with 22 bases lying between them. The CDR3 has 17 amino acids. The CDR3 loop is CSASQDSGVTEQETQYF. CDR3 nucleotides: TGCAGTGCTAGCCAGGACAGCGGGGTCACGGAACAAGAGACCCAGTACTTC.

The table lists this clonotype with a few counts. The V and J genes are TRBV4-2 and TRBJ2-5, with 16 bases that match TRBD2. The CDR3 is made up of 19 amino acids. Germline lookup yields CDR1 LGHNA and CDR2 YNFKEQ. V lost 1 base, J lost 2 bases, and 7 bases stayed unmatched. The DNA for the CDR3 is TGTGCCAGCAGCCAAGGAGGGACTAGCGGGGGGGTGGGGCAAGAGACCCAGTACTTC. Translation: CASSQGGTSGGVGQETQYF.

In its sample, this clonotype was seen many times. The chain couples TRBV6-6 to TRBJ2-7, with TRBD1 identical over 8 bases. This CDR3 comprises 13 residues. J gave up 2 bases and V 5 bases, and 2 bases lay outside the gene matches. Germline lookup yields CDR1 MNHNY and CDR2 SVGAGI (reference sequence). The CDR3, as DNA: TGTGCCAGCAGTCTGGACAGGGCCTACGAGCAGTACTTC. This gives the protein CASSLDRAYEQYF.

As to this clonotype: A much more abundant neighbour one base away suggests this may be a read error. V usage is TRBV4-2 and J usage is TRBJ2-3; D ambiguous. The V and J ends lost 8 bases and 1 base respectively, with 13 bases between them. In germline, CDR1 is LGHNA, CDR2 YNFKEQ. The length of the CDR3 is 14 residues. Written as DNA, the CDR3 is TGTGCCAGCGGCCCTCGGTGGGGCACAGATACGCAGTATTTT. Amino acids: CASGPRWGTDTQYF.

This clonotype was counted at least ten times. V is TRBV4-2 and J is TRBJ2-2; 12 bases match TRBD1. The CDR3 contains 16 residues. Germline CDR1 and CDR2: LGHNA and YNFKEQ. V dropped 4 bases and J dropped 6; count of bases not matched to a gene: 6. CDR3 DNA: TGTGCCAGCAGCCCTCAGGGGACAGGGGGCTCCGGGGAGCTGTTTTTT. Amino acids: CASSPQGTGGSGELFF.

CDR3 sequence reads: CSARGFRGNEQFF. For the CDR3, the DNA is TGCAGTGCTAGAGGATTTAGGGGCAATGAGCAGTTCTTC. The chain combines TRBV20-1 with TRBJ2-1; D might be TRBD1 (5 bases). This CDR3 region has 13 residues. V shed 1 base and J shed 6 bases, with 10 bases lying between them. Germline V gene sequence: CDR1 DFQATT, CDR2 SNEGSKA (reference sequence).